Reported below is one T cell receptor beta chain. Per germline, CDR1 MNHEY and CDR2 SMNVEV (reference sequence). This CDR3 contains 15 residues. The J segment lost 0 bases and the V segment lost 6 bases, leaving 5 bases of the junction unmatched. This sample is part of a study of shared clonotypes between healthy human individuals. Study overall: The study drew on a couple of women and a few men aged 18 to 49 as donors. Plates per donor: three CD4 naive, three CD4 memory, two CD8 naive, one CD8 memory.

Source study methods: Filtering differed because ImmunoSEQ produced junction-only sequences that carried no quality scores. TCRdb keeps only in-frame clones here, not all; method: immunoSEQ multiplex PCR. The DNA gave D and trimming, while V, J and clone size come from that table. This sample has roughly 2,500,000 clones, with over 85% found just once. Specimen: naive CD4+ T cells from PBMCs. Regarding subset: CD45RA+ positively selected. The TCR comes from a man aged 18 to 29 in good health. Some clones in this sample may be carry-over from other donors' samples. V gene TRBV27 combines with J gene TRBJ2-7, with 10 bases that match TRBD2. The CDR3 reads CASSGLADSSYEQYF. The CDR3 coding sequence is TGTGCCAGCAGCGGACTAGCGGATAGCTCCTACGAGCAGTACTTC.